This TCR beta chain was observed in a study of blood T cell repertoires in COVID-19. Unmatched junction bases numbered 2, after V lost 3 bases and J lost 5 bases. CDR1 and CDR2 from the germline V gene are KGHSH and LQKENI. The CDR3 runs 15 residues. Sequencing was performed with immunoSEQ multiplex PCR; in TCRdb, only in-frame clones are kept and a portion is missing. The repertoire holds about 32,000 clones, with 90% to 95% as singletons. This TCR came from a male donor with active COVID-19. Sequencing input: peripheral blood. The V and J genes are TRBV18 and TRBJ2-1, with 12 bases matching TRBD1. The CDR3 protein is CASSPGDRGHNEQFF. CDR3 sequence (DNA): TGTGCCAGCTCACCGGGGGACAGGGGGCACAATGAGCAGTTCTTC.